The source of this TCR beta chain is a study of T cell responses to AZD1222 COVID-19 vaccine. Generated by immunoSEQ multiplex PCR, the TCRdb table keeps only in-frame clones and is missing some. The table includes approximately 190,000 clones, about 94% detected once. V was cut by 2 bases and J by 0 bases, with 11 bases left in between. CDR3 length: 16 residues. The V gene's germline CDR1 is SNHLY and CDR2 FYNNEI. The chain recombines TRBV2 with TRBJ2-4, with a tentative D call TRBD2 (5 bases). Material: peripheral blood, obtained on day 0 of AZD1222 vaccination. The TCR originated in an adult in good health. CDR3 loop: CASSERSAGAKNIQYF. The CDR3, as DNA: TGTGCCAGCAGTGAACGGAGCGCGGGAGCCAAAAACATTCAGTACTTC.